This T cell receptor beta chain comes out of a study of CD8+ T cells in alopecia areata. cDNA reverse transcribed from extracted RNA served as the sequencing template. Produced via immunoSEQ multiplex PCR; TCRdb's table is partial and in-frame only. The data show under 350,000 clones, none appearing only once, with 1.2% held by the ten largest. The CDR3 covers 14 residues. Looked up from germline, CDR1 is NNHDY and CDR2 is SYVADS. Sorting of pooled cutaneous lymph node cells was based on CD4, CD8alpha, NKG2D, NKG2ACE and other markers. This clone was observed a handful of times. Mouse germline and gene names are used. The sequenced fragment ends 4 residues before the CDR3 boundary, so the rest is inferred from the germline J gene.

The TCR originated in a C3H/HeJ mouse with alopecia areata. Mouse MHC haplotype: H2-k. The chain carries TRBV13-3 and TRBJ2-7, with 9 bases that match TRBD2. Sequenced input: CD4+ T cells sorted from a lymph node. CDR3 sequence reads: CASSEGGTGNEQYF. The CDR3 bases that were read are TGTGCCAGCAGTGAGGGAGGGACTGGGAAT.